This TCR beta chain came from a study of identical twins. A single record per CDR3 protein comes from TCRdb applying MiXCR to the 5' RACE reads. The sample includes about 700,000 distinct CDR3 sequences, roughly 8% of them seen just once. This clonotype was seen repeatedly, ten times or more. The CDR3 has 17 residues. Germline values: CDR1 SGHTA, CDR2 FQGNSA. The V end lost 5 bases, the J end lost 5 bases, and 19 bases lay between the germline ends. The same specimen was also included in a second study, on yellow fever vaccine responses in identical twins.

The sequenced material came from PBMCs. The chain links TRBV7-2 to TRBJ1-6, with D perhaps matching TRBD1 (5 bases). The TCR was taken from a woman between 18 and 29 years old in good health. CDR3 sequence reads: CASSDRISRGNNSPLHF. The DNA for the CDR3 is TGTGCCAGCAGCGACCGAATCAGCCGGGGGAATAATTCACCCCTCCACTTT. Based on the CDR3 plus reference TRBV7-2 and TRBJ1-6, the full variable domain is GAGVSQSPSNKVTEKGKDVELRCDPISGHTALYWYRQSLGQGLEFLIYFQGNSAPDKSGLPSDRFSAERTGGSVSTLTIQRTQQEDSAVYLCASSDRISRGNNSPLHFGNGTRLTVT.